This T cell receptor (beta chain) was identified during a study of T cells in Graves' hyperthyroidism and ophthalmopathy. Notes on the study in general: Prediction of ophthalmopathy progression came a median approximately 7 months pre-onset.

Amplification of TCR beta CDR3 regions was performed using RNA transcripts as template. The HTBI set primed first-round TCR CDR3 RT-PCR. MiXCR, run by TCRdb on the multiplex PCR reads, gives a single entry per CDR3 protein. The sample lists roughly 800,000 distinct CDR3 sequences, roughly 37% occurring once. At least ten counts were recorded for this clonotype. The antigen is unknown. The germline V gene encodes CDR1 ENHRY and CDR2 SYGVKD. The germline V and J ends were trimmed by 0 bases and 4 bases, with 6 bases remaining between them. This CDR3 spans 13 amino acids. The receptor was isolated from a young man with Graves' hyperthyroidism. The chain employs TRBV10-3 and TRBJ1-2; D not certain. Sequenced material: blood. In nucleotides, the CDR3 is TGTGCCATCAGTGAGTCAGAAGTCTATGGCTACACCTTC. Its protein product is CAISESEVYGYTF.